This TCR beta chain was identified during a study of blood T cell repertoires in COVID-19. Study-wide context: T cells, B-cell-depleted T cells, or PBMCs provided the cDNA or gDNA that served as material.

With 4 bases removed from V and 7 bases from J, the gap between germline ends came to 20 bases. The germline gives CDR1 MNHEY, CDR2 SVGAGI. This CDR3 is built from 16 residues. Original methodology: For nucleated cells, counts were estimated from reference gene primer amplification. Assay used: immunoSEQ multiplex PCR; TCRdb lists only in-frame clones, some missing. From that table come the V and J calls and clone size; the DNA was used to work out D and trimming. The sample has about 250,000 clones; roughly nine tenths are singletons. The sequenced sample was peripheral blood. The chain uses TRBV6-5 and TRBJ2-4; weak D call: TRBD1 (6 bases). This receptor was taken from a man aged 18 to 29 with active or convalescent COVID-19. The CDR3 bases are TGTGCCAGCAGTTCGGTGGGGGCGCGCAGGATTAACATTCAGTACTTC. It is translated as CASSSVGARRINIQYF.